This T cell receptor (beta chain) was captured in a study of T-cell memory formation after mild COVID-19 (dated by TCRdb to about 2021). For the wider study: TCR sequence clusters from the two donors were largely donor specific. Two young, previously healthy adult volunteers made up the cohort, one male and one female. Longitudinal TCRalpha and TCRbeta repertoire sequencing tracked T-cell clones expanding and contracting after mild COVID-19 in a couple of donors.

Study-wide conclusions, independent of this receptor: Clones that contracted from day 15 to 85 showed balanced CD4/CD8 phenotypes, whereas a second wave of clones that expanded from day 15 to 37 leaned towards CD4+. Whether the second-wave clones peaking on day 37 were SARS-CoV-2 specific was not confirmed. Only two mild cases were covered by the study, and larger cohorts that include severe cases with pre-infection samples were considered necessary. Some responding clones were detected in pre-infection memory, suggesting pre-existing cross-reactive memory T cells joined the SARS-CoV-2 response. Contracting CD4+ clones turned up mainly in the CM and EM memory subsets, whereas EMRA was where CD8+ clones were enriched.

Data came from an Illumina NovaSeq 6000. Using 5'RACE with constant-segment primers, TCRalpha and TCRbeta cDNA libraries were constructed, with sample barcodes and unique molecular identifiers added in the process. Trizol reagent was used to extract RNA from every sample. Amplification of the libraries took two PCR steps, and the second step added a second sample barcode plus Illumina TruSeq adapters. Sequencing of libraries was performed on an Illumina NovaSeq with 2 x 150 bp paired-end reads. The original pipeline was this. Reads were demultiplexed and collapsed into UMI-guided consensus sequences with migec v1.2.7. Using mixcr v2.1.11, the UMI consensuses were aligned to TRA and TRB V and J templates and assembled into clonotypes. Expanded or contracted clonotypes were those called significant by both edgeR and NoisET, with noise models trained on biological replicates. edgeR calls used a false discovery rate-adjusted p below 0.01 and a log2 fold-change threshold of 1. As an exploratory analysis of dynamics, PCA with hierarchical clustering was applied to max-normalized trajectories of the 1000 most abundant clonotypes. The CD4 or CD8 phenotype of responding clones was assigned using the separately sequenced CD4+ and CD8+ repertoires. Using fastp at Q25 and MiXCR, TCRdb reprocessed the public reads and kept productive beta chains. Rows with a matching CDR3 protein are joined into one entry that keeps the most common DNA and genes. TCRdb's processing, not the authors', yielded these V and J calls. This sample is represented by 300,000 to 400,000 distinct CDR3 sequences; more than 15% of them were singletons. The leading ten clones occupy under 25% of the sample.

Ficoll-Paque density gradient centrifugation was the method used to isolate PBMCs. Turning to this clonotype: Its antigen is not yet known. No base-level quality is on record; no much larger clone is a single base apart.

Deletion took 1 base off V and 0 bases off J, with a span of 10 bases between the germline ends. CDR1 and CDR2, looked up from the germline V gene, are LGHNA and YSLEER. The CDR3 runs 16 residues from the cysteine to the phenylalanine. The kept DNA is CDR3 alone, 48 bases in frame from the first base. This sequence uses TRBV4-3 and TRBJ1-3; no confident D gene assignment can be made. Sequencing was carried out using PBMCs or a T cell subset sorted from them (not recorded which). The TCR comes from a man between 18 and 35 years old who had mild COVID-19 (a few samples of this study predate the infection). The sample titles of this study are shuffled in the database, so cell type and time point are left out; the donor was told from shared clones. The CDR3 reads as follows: CASSQGGRSSGNTIYF. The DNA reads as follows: TGCGCCAGCAGCCAAGGTGGACGGAGCTCTGGAAACACCATATATTTT.